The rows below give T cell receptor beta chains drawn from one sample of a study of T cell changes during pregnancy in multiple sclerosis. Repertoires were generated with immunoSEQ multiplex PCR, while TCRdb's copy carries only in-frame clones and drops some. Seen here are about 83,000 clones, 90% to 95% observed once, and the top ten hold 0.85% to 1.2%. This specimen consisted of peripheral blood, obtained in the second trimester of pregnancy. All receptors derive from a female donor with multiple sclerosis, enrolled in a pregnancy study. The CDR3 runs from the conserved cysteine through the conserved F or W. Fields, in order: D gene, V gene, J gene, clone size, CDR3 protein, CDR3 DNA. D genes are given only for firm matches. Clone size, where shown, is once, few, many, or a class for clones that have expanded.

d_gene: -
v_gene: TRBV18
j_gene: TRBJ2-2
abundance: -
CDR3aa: CASSRQRVTNTGELFF
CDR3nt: TGTGCCAGCTCACGTCAGCGGGTGACGAACACCGGGGAGCTGTTTTTT

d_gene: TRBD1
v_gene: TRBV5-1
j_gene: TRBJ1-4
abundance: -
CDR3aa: CASSRQGLNEKLFF
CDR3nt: TGCGCCAGCAGCAGACAGGGCCTTAATGAAAAACTGTTTTTT

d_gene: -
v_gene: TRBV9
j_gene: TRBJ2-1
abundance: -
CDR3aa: CASSPQGLDNYNEQFF
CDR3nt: TGTGCCAGCAGCCCCCAAGGTTTAGACAACTACAATGAGCAGTTCTTC

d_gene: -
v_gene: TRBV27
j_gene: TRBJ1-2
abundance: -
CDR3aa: CASSITGNPSLYGYTF
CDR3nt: TGTGCCAGCAGTATTACCGGGAACCCGTCCCTTTATGGCTACACCTTC

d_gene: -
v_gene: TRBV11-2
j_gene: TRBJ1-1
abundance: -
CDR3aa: CASSSKGPKIGVNTEAFF
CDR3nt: TGTGCCAGCAGCTCAAAAGGGCCCAAAATAGGGGTGAACACTGAAGCTTTCTTT

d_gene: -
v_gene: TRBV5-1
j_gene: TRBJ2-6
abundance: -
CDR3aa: CASSLNRASNSGANVLTF
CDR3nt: TGCGCCAGCAGCTTAAACAGGGCGTCTAACTCTGGGGCCAACGTCCTGACTTTC

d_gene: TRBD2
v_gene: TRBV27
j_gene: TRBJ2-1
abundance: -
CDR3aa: CASSPTSGRSDEQFF
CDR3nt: TGTGCCAGCAGTCCTACTAGCGGGAGGAGCGATGAGCAGTTCTTC

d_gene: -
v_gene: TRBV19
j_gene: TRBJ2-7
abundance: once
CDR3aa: CASSSNRQGRQYF
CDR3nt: TGTGCCAGTAGTTCCAATCGACAAGGCAGGCAGTACTTC

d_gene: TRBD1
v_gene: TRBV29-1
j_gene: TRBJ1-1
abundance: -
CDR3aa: CSSLQGAGTEAFF
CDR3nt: TGCAGCTCGTTACAGGGGGCAGGAACTGAAGCTTTCTTT

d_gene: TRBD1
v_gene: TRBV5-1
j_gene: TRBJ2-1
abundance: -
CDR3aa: CASSLVTGKGVKQFF
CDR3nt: TGCGCCAGCAGCTTGGTGACAGGGAAGGGTGTCAAGCAGTTCTTC

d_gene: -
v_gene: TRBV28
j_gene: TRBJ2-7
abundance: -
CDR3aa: CASSLGAEQYF
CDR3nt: TGTGCCAGCAGTTTAGGGGCCGAGCAGTACTTC

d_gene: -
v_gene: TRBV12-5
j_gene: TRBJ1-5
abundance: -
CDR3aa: CASGLTHRGQPQHF
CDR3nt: TGTGCTAGTGGTTTAACCCATAGGGGTCAGCCCCAGCATTTT

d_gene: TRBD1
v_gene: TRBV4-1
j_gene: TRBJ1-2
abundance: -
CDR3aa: CASSQDSGGAGYGYTF
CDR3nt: TGCGCCAGCAGCCAGGACTCAGGGGGCGCGGGCTATGGCTACACCTTC

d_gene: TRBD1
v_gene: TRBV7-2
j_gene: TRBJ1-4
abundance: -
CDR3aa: CASSSRDSYEKLFF
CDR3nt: TGTGCCAGCAGCTCCCGGGACAGTTATGAAAAACTGTTTTTT

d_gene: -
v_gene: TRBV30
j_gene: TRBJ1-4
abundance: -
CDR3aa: CAWGSGATNEKLFF
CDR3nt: TGTGCCTGGGGGAGTGGGGCAACTAATGAAAAACTGTTTTTT

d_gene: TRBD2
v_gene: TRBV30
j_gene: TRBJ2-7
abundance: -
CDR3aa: CAWSVSSGIWEQYF
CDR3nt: TGTGCCTGGAGTGTCTCTAGCGGGATCTGGGAGCAGTACTTC

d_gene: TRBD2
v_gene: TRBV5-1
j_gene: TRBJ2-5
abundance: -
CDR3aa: CASIDDLAGGSETQYF
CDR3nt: TGCGCCAGCATCGACGACCTAGCGGGAGGGTCAGAGACCCAGTACTTC

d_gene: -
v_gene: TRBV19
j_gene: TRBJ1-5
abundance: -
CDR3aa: CASSATGYSNQPQHF
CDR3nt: TGTGCCAGTAGTGCAACAGGATATAGCAATCAGCCCCAGCATTTT

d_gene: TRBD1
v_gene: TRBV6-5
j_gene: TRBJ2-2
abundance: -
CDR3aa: CASSQNRGLHGELFF
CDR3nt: TGTGCCAGCAGTCAGAACAGGGGGCTTCACGGGGAGCTGTTTTTT

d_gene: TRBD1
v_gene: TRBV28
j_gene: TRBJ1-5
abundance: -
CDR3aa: CASSMGQGNQPQHF
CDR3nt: TGTGCCAGCAGTATGGGACAGGGGAATCAGCCCCAGCATTTT

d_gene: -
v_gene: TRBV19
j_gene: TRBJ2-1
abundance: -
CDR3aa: CASSWTRGTNGEQFF
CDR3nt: TGTGCCAGTAGTTGGACAAGGGGCACTAATGGCGAGCAGTTCTTC

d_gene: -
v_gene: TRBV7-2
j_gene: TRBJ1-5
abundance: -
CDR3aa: CASSYAGAGEQPQHF
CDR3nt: TGTGCCAGCAGCTATGCTGGGGCAGGGGAACAGCCCCAGCATTTT

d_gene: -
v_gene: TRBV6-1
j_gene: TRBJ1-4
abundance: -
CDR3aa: CASSENWRIPNEKLFF
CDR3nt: TGTGCCAGCAGTGAGAATTGGAGGATTCCTAATGAAAAACTGTTTTTT

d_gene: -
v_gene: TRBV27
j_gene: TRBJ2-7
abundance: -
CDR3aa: CASSTTVKAYEQYF
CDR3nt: TGTGCCAGCAGTACGACAGTCAAGGCGTACGAGCAGTACTTC

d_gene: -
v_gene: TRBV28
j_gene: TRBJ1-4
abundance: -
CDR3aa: CASRRGAQINEKLFF
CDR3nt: TGTGCCAGCAGGCGGGGCGCTCAGATTAATGAAAAACTGTTTTTT

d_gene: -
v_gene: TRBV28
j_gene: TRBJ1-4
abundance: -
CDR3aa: CASSLTGVNEKLFF
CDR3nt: TGTGCCAGCAGTCTGACAGGCGTTAATGAAAAACTGTTTTTT

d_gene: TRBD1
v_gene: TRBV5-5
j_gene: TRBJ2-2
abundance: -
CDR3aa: CASSPTGSTGELFF
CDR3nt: TGTGCCAGCAGCCCGACAGGGTCCACCGGGGAGCTGTTTTTT

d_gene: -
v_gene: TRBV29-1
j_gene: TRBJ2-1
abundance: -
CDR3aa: CSVDGLSGLPPIYNEQFF
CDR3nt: TGCAGCGTGGATGGACTTAGCGGCCTCCCCCCTATCTACAATGAGCAGTTCTTC

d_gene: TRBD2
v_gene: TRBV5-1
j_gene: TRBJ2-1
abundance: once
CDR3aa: CASSLVVSGSYEQFF
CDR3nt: TGCGCCAGCAGCTTGGTTGTTAGCGGGAGCTATGAGCAGTTCTTC

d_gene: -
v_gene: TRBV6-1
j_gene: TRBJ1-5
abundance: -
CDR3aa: CASSEFSPNQPQHF
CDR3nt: TGTGCCAGCAGTGAATTTAGCCCCAATCAGCCCCAGCATTTT

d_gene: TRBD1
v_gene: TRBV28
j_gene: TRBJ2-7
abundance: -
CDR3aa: CASTLGGQGAREQYF
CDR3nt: TGTGCCAGCACCCTAGGGGGACAGGGGGCGCGGGAGCAGTACTTC

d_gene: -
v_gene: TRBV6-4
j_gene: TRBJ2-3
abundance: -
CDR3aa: CASSRDIGTDTQYF
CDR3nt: TGTGCCAGCAGCCGGGACATCGGCACAGATACGCAGTATTTT

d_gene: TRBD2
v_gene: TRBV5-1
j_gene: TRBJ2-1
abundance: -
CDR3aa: CASSLTRLAGGSYNEQFF
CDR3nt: TGCGCCAGCAGCTTGACTAGACTAGCGGGAGGGTCCTACAATGAGCAGTTCTTC

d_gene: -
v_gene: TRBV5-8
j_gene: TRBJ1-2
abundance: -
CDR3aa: CASSLRQGVDYGYTF
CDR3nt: TGTGCCAGCAGCTTGAGGCAGGGTGTCGACTATGGCTACACCTTC

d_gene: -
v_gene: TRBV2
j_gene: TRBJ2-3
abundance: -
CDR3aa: CASSSGKASTDTQYF
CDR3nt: TGTGCCAGCAGTAGCGGAAAGGCTAGCACAGATACGCAGTATTTT

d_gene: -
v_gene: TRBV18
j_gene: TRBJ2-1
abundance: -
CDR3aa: CASSPQGISTDEQFF
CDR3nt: TGTGCCAGCTCACCCCAGGGAATCTCGACTGATGAGCAGTTCTTC

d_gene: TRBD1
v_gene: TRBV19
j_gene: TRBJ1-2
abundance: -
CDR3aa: CASSIKPGQGAPRDYGYTF
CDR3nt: TGTGCCAGTAGTATAAAACCGGGACAGGGGGCTCCAAGGGACTATGGCTACACCTTC

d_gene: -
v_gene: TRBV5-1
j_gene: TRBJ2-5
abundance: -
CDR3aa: CASSSFQGLETQYF
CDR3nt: TGCGCCAGCAGCTCCTTCCAGGGACTGGAGACCCAGTACTTC

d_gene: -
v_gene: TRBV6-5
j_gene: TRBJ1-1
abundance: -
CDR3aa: CASSWGGRNTEAFF
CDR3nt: TGTGCCAGCAGTTGGGGGGGTCGTAACACTGAAGCTTTCTTT

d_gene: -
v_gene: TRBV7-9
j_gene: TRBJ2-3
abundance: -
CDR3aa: CASSLGGTSTDTQYF
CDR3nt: TGTGCCAGCAGCTTAGGAGGGACTAGCACAGATACGCAGTATTTT

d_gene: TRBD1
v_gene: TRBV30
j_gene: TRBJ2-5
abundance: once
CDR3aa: CAWSPQGARETQYF
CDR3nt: TGTGCCTGGTCCCCTCAGGGGGCGCGAGAGACCCAGTACTTC

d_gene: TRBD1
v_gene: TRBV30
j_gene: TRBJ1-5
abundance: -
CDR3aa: CAWNGQGDQPQHF
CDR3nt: TGTGCCTGGAACGGACAGGGAGATCAGCCCCAGCATTTT

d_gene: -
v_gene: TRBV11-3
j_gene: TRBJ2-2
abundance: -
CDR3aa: CASSASTVTGELFF
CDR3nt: TGTGCCAGCAGTGCTAGCACAGTCACCGGGGAGCTGTTTTTT

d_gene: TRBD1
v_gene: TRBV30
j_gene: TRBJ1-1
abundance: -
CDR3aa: CAFSTGTDTEAFF
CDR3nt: TGTGCCTTCTCGACAGGGACGGACACTGAAGCTTTCTTT

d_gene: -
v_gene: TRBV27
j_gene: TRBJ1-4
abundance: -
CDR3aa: CASSPVGGGEKLFF
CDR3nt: TGTGCCAGCAGCCCCGTGGGTGGAGGTGAAAAACTGTTTTTT

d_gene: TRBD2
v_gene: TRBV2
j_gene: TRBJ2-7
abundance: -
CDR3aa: CASSPRTSVTYEQYF
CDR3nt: TGTGCCAGCAGCCCCCGGACTAGCGTCACCTACGAGCAGTACTTC

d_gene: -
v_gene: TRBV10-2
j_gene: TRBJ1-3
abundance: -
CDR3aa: CASRTESGNTIYF
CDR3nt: TGCGCCAGCAGAACTGAATCTGGAAACACCATATATTTT

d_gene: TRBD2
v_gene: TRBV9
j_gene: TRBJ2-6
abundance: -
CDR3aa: CASSNVALAGPGANVLTF
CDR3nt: TGTGCCAGCAGCAACGTAGCTCTAGCGGGCCCTGGGGCCAACGTCCTGACTTTC

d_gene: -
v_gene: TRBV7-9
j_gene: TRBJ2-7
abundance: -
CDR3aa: CASSRPAQRYEQYF
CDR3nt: TGTGCCAGCAGCCGACCAGCCCAGAGGTACGAGCAGTACTTC

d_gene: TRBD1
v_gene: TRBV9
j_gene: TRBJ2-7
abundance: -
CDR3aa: CASSAGQGPHEQYF
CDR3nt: TGTGCCAGCAGCGCGGGACAGGGGCCCCACGAGCAGTACTTC

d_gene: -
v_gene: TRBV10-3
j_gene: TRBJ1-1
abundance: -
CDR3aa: CALRAGVNTEAFF
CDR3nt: TGTGCCTTACGGGCAGGGGTGAACACTGAAGCTTTCTTT

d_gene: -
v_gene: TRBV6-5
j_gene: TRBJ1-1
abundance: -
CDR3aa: CASSYSGRAEAFF
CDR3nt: TGTGCCAGCAGTTACTCAGGGAGGGCTGAAGCTTTCTTT

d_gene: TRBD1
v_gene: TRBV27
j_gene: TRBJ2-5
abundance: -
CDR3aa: CASSQLMDRGETQYF
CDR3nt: TGTGCCAGCAGTCAACTAATGGACAGGGGGGAGACCCAGTACTTC